These 3 T cell receptor beta chains were sequenced from one sample in a study of identical twins. TCRdb reanalysed the 5' RACE reads using MiXCR and keeps one entry per CDR3 protein. The sample holds about 790,000 distinct CDR3 sequences; 15% to 20% are singletons and the top ten take around 12%. These data were also reused for a study on T cells expressing NK-cell markers.

Material for sequencing was PBMCs. The receptors here all came from a young woman in good health.

This clonotype came up many times. The rearrangement joins TRBV6-4 to TRBJ2-3; D tentatively fits TRBD1 or TRBD2 (6 bases each). V lost 8 bases, J lost 8 bases, and 17 bases lay in between. CDR3 length: 13 residues. Germline loops: CDR1 MRHNA, CDR2 SNTAGT. The CDR3 coding sequence is TGTGCCAGCCGTCTTACGGGGGCCAGTACGCAGTATTTT. Residues: CASRLTGASTQYF.

The chain recombines TRBV20-1 with TRBJ1-2; D is possibly TRBD1 (5 bases). Germline-derived CDR1 and CDR2 are DFQATT and SNEGSKA (reference sequence). Trimming took off 1 base at V and 8 bases at J, with 11 bases between the two ends. The CDR3 has 12 residues. The CDR3 bases are TGCAGTGCTAGAGGTAGCTGGGGCGGCTACACCTTC. Its protein product is CSARGSWGGYTF.

This clonotype turned up a few times. V gene TRBV29-1 combines with J gene TRBJ2-3; TRBD2 agrees at 7 bases. Trimming removed 2 bases from V and 2 bases from J; junction bases left unmatched: 4. Looked up from germline, CDR1 is SQVTM and CDR2 is ANQGSEA. This CDR3 spans 14 amino acids. CDR3 sequence (DNA): TGCAGCGTTGAACTAGCGGATTTCACAGATACGCAGTATTTT. This sequence encodes CSVELADFTDTQYF.